Shown below are 8 T cell receptor beta chains from a single sample sequenced in a study of blood T cell repertoires in COVID-19. Method: immunoSEQ multiplex PCR; TCRdb's copy keeps in-frame clones and lacks some. The sample carries a few hundred thousand clones, 80% to 90% recorded once. Sample: PBMCs or T cells enriched from blood (not recorded which). These receptors were taken from a woman under 30 who had recovered from COVID-19.

The V call is TRBV4-1, the J call TRBJ1-2; D perhaps matches TRBD1 (6 bases). V lost 2 bases to trimming and J lost 2 bases, with 12 bases between them. The CDR3 length is 15 residues. The germline gives CDR1 MGHRA, CDR2 YSYEKL. The CDR3 loop is CASSQLTGTNYGYTF. For the CDR3, the DNA is TGCGCCAGCAGCCAACTTACAGGGACCAACTATGGCTACACCTTC.

This clone was recorded only once. The chain joins TRBV6-5 to TRBJ1-4; 7 bases align to TRBD1. The V segment lost 6 bases and the J segment 8 bases; nucleotides outside the gene matches: 6. Germline CDR1 reads MNHEY; CDR2 reads SVGAGI. The CDR3 loop spans 13 amino acids. As DNA, the CDR3 is TGTGCCAGCAGGGGACAGTCAATAGAAAAACTGTTTTTT. It specifies CASRGQSIEKLFF.

The chain joins TRBV28 to TRBJ1-2; D is unresolved. Trimming stripped 5 bases from V and 7 bases from J, with 11 bases between. The CDR3 covers 12 residues. The germline CDR1 and CDR2 sequences are MDHEN and SYDVKM. The CDR3 region has the DNA TGTGCCAGCAGTAACTCTTATGGTGGCTACACCTTC. This gives the protein CASSNSYGGYTF.

This clone was observed a few times. V and J are TRBV7-9 and TRBJ1-3, with D unclear. CDR3 length: 14 residues. V lost 5 bases and J 0 bases, leaving 8 bases between the germline ends. CDR1 is SEHNR, CDR2 FQNEAQ, per germline (reference sequence). CDR3 loop: CASSLHSSGNTIYF. CDR3 coding DNA: TGTGCCAGCAGCCTCCATAGCTCTGGAAACACCATATATTTT.

The chain employs TRBV19 and TRBJ1-3; 10 bases match TRBD1. J lost 6 bases, V lost 6 bases, and 5 bases had no gene match. In germline, CDR1 is LNHDA, CDR2 SQIVND (reference sequence). The CDR3 contains 14 residues. CDR3 sequence reads: CASRPGQGKNTIYF. CDR3 nucleotide sequence: TGTGCCAGTAGGCCGGGACAGGGGAAAAACACCATATATTTT.

The gene calls are TRBV18 and TRBJ1-1; D not resolved. The CDR3 covers 11 residues. Germline V gene data show CDR1 as KGHSH and CDR2 as LQKENI. The germline V and J ends were trimmed by 6 bases and 2 bases, with 4 bases remaining between them. This CDR3 is CASSLNTEAFF. The CDR3 region has the DNA TGTGCCAGCTCCCTAAACACTGAAGCTTTCTTT.

The chain has TRBV3-1 (or the pseudogene TRBV3-2) and TRBJ2-7; TRBD2 agrees at 10 bases. The length of the CDR3 is 16 residues. Germline V gene lookup returns CDR1 LGHDT and CDR2 YNNKEL (reference sequence). The ends lost 1 base at V and 3 bases at J; junction bases unmatched: 6. CDR3 loop: CASSQGVSGGHYEQYF. The CDR3 DNA reads as TGTGCCAGCAGCCAAGGTGTTAGCGGGGGGCACTACGAGCAGTACTTC.

This clone came up once. J is TRBJ2-3 and V is TRBV4-1; D not resolved. This CDR3 contains 15 residues. V was cut by 1 base and J by 2 bases, with 10 bases left in between. Looked up from germline, CDR1 is MGHRA and CDR2 is YSYEKL. CDR3 region: CASSQGDTFTDTQYF. For the CDR3, the DNA is TGCGCCAGCAGCCAAGGTGATACATTCACAGATACGCAGTATTTT.